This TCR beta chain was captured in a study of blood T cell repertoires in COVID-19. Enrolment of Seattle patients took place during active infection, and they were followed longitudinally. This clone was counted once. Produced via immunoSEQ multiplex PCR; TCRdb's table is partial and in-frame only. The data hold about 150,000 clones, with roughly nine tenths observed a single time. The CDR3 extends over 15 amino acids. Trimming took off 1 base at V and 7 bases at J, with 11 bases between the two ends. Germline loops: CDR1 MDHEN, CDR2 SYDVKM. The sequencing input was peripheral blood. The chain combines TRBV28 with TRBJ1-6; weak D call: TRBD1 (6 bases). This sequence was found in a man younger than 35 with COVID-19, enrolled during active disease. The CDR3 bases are TGTGCCAGCAGTTTATCCCAGGGGATGAATTCACCCCTCCACTTT. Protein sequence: CASSLSQGMNSPLHF.